A selection of T cell receptor beta chains follows, all from one sample in a study of CD8 T cells in Susac syndrome. TCRdb passed the immunoSEQ multiplex PCR reads through MiXCR, listing each CDR3 protein once. The sample has 95,000 to 150,000 distinct CDR3 sequences, just under 95% seen once. The sequenced sample was CD8+ T cells from PBMCs. Source of these receptors: a human donor with Susac syndrome. The conserved cysteine and the conserved F or W are not part of the CDR3 here. The order of the fields is CDR3 length, V gene, CDR3 protein.

13	TRBV9	ASSFQGRLGNEQF
13	TRBV5-4	ASSFSGGAIHEQF
12	TRBV27	ASSSPGQGDEQY
15	TRBV2	ASSDVALAGAYNEQF
13	TRBV27	ASSFGTGLNSPLH
14	TRBV4-1	ASSQPPTGGEETQY
9	TRBV29-1	SVRQYNEQF
18	TRBV7-8	ASSPSIAGKRAGGTYEQY
13	TRBV30	AWSDGLAGGIGQF
13	TRBV5-6	ASSGVGQGSYEQY
10	TRBV30	AWSLRTDEAF
14	TRBV5-1	ASSSTLAGLTDTQY
11	TRBV5-4	ASSGTNEGTQY
13	TRBV9	ASSVRGGASYEQY
12	TRBV11-2	ASSASGGLDEQF
12	TRBV25-1	ASSELENTGELF
11	TRBV9	ASGTGVNTEAF
10	TRBV12-3/TRBV12-4	ASTQGTYEQY
11	TRBV10-3	AITIDRSYEQY
12	TRBV20-1	SARVPDGNQPQH
14	TRBV29-1	SVPEVSSGGTGEQF
12	TRBV5-6	ASSIGSPNSPLH
11	TRBV15	ATSRDIGEGYT
9	TRBV11-2	ASRQAAEQY
12	TRBV11-2	ASSLRRGHSPLH
14	TRBV10-2	ASSESGGLAKNIQY
14	TRBV6-1	ANRQGHTSTNEKLF
16	TRBV20-1	SARDGTSGVSSTDTQY
12	TRBV4-3	ASSPNRGVYGYT
12	TRBV30	AWSRMLGPDTQY
12	TRBV3-1	ASSWGSVSYEQY
9	TRBV7-9	ASRSSDTQY
10	TRBV29-1	SVVGQGVEQY
12	TRBV4-3	ASSQESYNSPLH
14	TRBV24-1	ATSDSGDGSYNEQF
12	TRBV3-1	ASSRAGAGETQY
11	TRBV9	ASSVESKDEQF